This T cell receptor beta chain was obtained from a study of cytotoxic CD8 clonotypes in ibrutinib-treated CLL. Here immunoSEQ multiplex PCR was the method, and the copy in TCRdb shows in-frame clones only, minus some. The table shows fewer than 25,000 clones, with about 68% occurring only once. The germline V gene encodes CDR1 MNHEY and CDR2 SVGAGI. The CDR3 has 15 amino acids. The junction had 5 bases not matched to a gene; V was cut back by 2 bases and J by 3 bases. The V gene is TRBV6-5, the J gene TRBJ1-1; 8 bases map to TRBD1. The sample in question was PBMCs, obtained before ibrutinib treatment. The sequence derives from a human donor with chronic lymphocytic leukemia. Here the CDR3 reads CASSYGDRSDTEAFF. The CDR3 DNA follows: TGTGCCAGCAGTTACGGGGACAGGTCCGACACTGAAGCTTTCTTT.